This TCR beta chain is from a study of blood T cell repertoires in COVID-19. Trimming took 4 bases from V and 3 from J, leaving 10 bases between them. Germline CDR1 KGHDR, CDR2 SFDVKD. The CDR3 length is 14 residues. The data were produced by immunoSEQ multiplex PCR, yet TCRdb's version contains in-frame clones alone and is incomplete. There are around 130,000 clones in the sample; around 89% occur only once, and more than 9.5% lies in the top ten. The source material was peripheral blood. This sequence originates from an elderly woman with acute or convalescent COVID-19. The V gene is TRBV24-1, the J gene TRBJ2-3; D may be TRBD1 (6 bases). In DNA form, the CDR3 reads TGTGCCACCAGTGACCCAACAGGGACAGATACGCAGTATTTT. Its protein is CATSDPTGTDTQYF.